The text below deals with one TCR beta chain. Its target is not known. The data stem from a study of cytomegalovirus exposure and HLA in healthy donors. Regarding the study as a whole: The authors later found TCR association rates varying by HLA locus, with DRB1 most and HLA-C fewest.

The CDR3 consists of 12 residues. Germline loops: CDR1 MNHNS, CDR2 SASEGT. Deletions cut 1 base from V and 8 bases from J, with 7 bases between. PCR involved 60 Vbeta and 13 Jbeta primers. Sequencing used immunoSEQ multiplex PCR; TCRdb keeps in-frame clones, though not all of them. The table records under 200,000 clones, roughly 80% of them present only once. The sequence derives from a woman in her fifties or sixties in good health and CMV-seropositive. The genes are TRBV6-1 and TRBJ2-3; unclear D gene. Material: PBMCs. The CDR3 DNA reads TGTGCCAGCAGTGAAGATTTCGGTACGCAGTATTTT. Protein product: CASSEDFGTQYF.